This TCR beta chain comes out of a study of T cells in Graves' hyperthyroidism and ophthalmopathy. A lack of ophthalmopathy progression within 18 months defined stable Graves' hyperthyroidism. The study left out patients who had uncontrolled infection, other autoimmune disease, pregnancy or lactation. Using around 10 ml of fresh peripheral blood, PBMCs were prepared. Study-level points and caveats: Ophthalmopathy, which appeared later, was predicted by the model a median approximately 6.7 months before onset.

V trimming: 5 bases; J trimming: 4 bases; junction bases outside the gene matches: 11. Germline loops: CDR1 SGHRS, CDR2 YFSETQ. CDR3 size: 15 residues. A few counts support this clonotype. Its target is not known. Template material for amplifying TCR beta CDR3 regions consisted of RNA transcripts. First-round RT-PCR targeting the TCR CDR3 was performed with the HTBI primer set. TCRdb reprocessed the multiplex PCR reads via MiXCR and lists one record per CDR3 protein. The table has a few hundred thousand distinct CDR3 sequences, 20% to 25% seen once. Sequenced input: blood. This receptor was identified in a man between 18 and 35 years old with Graves' hyperthyroidism. The chain recombines TRBV5-1 with TRBJ2-7; 8 nucleotides agree with TRBD1. The CDR3: CASSRTGTGNYEQYF. CDR3 nucleotides: TGCGCCAGCAGTCGGACCGGGACAGGCAATTACGAGCAGTACTTC.